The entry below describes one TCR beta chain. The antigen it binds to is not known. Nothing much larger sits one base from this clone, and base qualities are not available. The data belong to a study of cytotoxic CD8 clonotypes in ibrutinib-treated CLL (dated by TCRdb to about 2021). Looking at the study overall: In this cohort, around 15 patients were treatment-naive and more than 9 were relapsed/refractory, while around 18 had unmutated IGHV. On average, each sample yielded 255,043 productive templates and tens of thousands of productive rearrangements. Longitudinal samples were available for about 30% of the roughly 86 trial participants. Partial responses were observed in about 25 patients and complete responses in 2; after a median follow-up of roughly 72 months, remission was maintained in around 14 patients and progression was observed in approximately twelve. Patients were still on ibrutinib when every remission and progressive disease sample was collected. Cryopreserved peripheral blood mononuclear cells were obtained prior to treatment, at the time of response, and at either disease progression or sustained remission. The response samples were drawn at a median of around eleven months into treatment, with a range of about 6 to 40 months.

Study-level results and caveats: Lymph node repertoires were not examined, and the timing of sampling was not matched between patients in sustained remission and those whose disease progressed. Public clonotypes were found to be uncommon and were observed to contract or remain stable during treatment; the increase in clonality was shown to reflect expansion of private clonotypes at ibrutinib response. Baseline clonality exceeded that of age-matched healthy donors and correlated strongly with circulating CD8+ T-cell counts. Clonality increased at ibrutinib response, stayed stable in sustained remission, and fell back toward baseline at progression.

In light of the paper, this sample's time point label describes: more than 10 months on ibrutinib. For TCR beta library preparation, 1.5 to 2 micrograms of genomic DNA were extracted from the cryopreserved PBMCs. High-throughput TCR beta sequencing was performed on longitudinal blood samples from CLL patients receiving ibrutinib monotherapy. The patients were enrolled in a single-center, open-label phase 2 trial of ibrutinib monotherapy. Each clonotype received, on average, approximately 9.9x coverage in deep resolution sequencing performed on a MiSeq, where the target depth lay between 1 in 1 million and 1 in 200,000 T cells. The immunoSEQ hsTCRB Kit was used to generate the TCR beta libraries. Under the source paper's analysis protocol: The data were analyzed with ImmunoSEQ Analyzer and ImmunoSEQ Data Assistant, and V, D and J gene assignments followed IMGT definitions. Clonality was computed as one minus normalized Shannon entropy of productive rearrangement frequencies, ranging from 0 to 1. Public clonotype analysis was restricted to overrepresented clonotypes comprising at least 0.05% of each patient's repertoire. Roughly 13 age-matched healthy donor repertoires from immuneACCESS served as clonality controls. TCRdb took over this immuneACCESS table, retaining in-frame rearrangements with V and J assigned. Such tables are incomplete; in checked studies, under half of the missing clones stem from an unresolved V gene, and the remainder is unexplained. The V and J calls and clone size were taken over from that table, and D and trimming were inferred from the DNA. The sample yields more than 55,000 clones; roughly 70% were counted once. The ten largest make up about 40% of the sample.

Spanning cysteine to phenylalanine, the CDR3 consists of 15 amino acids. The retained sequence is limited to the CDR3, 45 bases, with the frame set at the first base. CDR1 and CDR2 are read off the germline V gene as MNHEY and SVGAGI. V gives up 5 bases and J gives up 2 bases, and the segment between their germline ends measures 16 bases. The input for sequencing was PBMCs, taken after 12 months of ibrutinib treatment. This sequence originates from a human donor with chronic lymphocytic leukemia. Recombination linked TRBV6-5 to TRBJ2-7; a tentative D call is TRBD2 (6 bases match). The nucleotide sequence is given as TGTGCCAGCAGTAGGGACTGGAGGGGCGCCTACGAGCAGTACTTC. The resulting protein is CASSRDWRGAYEQYF.